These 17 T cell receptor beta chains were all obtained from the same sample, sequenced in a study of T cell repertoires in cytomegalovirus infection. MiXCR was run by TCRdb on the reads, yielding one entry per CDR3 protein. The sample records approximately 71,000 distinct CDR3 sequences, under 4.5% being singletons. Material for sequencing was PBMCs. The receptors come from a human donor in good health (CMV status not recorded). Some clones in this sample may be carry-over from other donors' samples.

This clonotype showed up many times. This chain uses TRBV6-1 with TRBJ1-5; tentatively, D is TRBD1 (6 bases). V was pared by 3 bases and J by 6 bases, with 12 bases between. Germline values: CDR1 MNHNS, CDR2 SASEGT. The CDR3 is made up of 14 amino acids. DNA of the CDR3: TGTGCCAGCAGTGACAGGACAGTGTCTCAGCCCCAGCATTTT. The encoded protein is CASSDRTVSQPQHF.

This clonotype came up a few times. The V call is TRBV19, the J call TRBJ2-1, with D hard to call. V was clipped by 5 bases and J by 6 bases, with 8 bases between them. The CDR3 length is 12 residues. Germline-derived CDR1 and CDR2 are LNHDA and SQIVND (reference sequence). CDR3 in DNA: TGTGCCAGTAGTCCCGCCGGCAATGAGCAGTTCTTC. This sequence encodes CASSPAGNEQFF.

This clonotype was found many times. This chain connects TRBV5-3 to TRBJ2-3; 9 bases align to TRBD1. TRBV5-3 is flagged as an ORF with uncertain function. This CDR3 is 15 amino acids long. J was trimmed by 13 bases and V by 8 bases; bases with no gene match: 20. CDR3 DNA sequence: TGTGCCAGCAGCCGAGAGGGACAGGGCGCGTTAGAGAAGTATTTT. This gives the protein CASSREGQGALEKYF.

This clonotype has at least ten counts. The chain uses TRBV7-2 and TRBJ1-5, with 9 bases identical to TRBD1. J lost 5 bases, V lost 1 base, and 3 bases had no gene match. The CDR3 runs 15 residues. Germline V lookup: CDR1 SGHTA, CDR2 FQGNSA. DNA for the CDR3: TGTGCCAGCAGCTTAGGGGACAGGGTCGATCAGCCCCAGCATTTT. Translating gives CASSLGDRVDQPQHF.

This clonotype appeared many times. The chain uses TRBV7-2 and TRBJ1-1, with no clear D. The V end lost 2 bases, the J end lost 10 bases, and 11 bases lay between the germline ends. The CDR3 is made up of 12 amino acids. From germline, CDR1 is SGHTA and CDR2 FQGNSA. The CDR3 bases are TGTGCCAGCAGCTTAAGGCGAGGAAGAGCTTTCTTT. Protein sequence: CASSLRRGRAFF.

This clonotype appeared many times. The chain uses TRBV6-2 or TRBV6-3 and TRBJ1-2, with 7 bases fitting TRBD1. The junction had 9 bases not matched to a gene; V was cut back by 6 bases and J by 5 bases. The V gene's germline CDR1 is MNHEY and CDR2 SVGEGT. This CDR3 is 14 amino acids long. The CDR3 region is CASRTGQRPYGYTF. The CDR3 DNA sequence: TGTGCCAGCAGAACGGGACAGAGACCATATGGCTACACCTTC.

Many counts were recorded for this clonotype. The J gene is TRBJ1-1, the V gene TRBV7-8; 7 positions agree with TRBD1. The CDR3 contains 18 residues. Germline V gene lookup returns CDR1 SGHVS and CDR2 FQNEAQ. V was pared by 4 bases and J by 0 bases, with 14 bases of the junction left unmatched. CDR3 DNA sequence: TGTGCCAGCAGCTCCGGCGCTGGGACAGCTCGGATGAACACTGAAGCTTTCTTT. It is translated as CASSSGAGTARMNTEAFF.

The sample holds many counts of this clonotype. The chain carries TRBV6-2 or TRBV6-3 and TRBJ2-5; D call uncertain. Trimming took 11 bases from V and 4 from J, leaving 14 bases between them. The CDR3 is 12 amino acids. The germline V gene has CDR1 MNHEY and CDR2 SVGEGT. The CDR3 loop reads CAAGYSAETQYF. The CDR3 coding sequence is TGTGCCGCTGGGTATTCGGCAGAGACCCAGTACTTC.

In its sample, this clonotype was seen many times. CDR3 loop: CASSVRRQPQHF. The CDR3 nucleotides are TGTGCCAGCAGCGTAAGGCGTCAGCCCCAGCATTTT. The chain carries TRBV9 and TRBJ1-5; the D is unclear. This CDR3 is built from 12 residues. Trimming shortened V by 1 base and J by 6 bases, and 5 bases separated the two germline ends. Germline V gene sequence: CDR1 SGDLS, CDR2 YYNGEE.

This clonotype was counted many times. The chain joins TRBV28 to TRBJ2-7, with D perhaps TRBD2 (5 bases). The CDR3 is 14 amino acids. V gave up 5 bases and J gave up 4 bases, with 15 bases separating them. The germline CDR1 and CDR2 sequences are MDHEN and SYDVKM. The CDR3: CASSDLGRGYEQYF. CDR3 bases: TGTGCCAGCAGTGACTTGGGCCGAGGGTACGAGCAGTACTTC.

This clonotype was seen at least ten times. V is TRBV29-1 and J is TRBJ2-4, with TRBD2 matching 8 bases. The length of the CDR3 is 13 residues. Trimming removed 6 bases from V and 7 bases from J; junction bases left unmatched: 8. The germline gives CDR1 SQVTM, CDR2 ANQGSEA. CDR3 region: CSVAGRGANIQYF. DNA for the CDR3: TGCAGCGTAGCCGGGAGGGGAGCGAACATTCAGTACTTC.

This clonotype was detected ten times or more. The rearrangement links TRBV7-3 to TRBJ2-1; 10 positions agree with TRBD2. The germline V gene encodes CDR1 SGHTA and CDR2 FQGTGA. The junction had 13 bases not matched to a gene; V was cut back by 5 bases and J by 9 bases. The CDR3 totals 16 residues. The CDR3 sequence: CASSPRGSGGLSEQFF. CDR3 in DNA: TGTGCCAGCAGCCCGCGGGGTAGCGGGGGGTTGAGTGAGCAGTTCTTC.

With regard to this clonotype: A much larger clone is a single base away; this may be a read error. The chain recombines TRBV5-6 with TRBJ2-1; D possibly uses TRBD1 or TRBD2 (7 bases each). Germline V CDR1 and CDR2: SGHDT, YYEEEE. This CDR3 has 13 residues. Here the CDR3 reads CDSSSTGRDEQFF. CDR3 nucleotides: TGTGACAGCAGCTCGACAGGGAGGGATGAGCAGTTCTTC.

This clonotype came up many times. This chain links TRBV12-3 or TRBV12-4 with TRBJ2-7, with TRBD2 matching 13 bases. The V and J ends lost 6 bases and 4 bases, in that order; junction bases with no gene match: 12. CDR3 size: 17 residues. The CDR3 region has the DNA TGTGCCAGCAGGGATGGACTAGCGGGAGCAGGGGATTACGAGCAGTACTTC. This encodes CASRDGLAGAGDYEQYF.

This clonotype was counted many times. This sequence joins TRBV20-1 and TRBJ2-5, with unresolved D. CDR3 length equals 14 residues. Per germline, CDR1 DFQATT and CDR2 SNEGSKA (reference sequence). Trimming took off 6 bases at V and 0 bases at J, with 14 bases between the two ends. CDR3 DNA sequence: TGCAGTGCCAATCCGAACACCCACCAAGAGACCCAGTACTTC. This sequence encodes CSANPNTHQETQYF.

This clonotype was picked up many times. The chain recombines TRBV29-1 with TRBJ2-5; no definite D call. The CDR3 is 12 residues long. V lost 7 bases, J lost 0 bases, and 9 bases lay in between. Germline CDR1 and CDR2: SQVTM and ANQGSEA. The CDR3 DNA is TGCAGCGGGGCGGCTAACCAAGAGACCCAGTACTTC. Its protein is CSGAANQETQYF.

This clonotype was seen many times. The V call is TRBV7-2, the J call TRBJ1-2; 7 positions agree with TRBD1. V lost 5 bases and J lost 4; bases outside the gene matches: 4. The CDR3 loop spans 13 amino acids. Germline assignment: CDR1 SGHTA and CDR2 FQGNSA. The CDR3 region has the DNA TGTGCCAGCAGCCCCGCAGGGGGCTATGGCTACACCTTC. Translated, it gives CASSPAGGYGYTF.